This T cell receptor (beta chain) was captured in a study of blood T cell repertoires in COVID-19. Trimming cost V 7 bases and J 4 bases; bases outside gene matches: 8. Looked up from germline, CDR1 is SNHLY and CDR2 is FYNNEI. The CDR3 is 15 residues long. Methods used by the authors: The authors estimated nucleated cell counts from reference gene primer amplification. Using immunoSEQ multiplex PCR, the repertoire was profiled, and TCRdb retains in-frame clones only, with some absent. V, J and clone size derive from that table, while D and trimming were established from the DNA sequence. The data contain about 220,000 clones, approximately 82% of them singletons.

The chain couples TRBV2 to TRBJ2-3; 10 positions agree with TRBD2. The origin of this receptor is a woman of 80 years or more with acute or convalescent COVID-19. Sequenced sample: peripheral blood. Written as DNA, the CDR3 is TGTGCCAGCACCGAGGGGCTAGCGGGGGCAGATACGCAGTATTTT. Residues: CASTEGLAGADTQYF.